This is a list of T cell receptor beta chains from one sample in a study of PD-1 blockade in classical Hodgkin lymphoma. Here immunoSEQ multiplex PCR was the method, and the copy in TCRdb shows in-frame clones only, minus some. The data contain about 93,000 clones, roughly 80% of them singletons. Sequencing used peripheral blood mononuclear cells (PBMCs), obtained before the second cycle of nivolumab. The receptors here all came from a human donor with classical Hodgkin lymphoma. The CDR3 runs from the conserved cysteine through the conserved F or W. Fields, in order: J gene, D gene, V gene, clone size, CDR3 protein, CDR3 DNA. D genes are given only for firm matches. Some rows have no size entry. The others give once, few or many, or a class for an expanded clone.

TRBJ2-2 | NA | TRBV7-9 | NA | CASSPTGTQAGGELFF | TGTGCCAGCAGCCCAACCGGGACCCAGGCGGGCGGGGAGCTGTTTTTT
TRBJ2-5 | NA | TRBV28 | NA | CASSLVGRQETQYF | TGTGCCAGCAGTTTGGTAGGCCGACAAGAGACCCAGTACTTC
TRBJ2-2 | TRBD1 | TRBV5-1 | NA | CASSPDRSTGELFF | TGCGCCAGCAGCCCGGACAGGTCTACCGGGGAGCTGTTTTTT
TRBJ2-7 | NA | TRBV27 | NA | CASSLRPGSYEQYF | TGTGCCAGCAGTTTAAGGCCCGGGTCCTACGAGCAGTACTTC
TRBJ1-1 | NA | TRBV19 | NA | CASSIRTQAFEAFF | TGTGCCAGTAGTATAAGGACGCAAGCCTTTGAAGCTTTCTTT
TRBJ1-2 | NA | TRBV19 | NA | CASSVTAGANYGYTF | TGTGCCAGTAGTGTCACGGCGGGGGCCAACTATGGCTACACCTTC
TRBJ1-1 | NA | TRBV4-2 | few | CASSQEQGPEAFF | TGTGCCAGCAGCCAAGAGCAGGGACCTGAAGCTTTCTTT
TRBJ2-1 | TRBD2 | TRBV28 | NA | CASSGWRGNNEQFF | TGTGCCAGCAGCGGCTGGCGGGGGAACAATGAGCAGTTCTTC
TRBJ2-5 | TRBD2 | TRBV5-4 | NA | CASSVSGSVLETQYF | TGTGCCAGCAGCGTCAGCGGGAGTGTTCTTGAGACCCAGTACTTC
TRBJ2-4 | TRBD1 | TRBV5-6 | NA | CASSSRDRGENIQYF | TGTGCCAGCAGTTCCCGAGACAGGGGGGAAAACATTCAGTACTTC
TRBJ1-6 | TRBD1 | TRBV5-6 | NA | CASSLGQGPNSPLHF | TGTGCCAGCAGCTTGGGACAGGGGCCGAATTCACCCCTCCACTTT
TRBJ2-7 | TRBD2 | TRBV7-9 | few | CASSLAGAGAYEQYF | TGTGCCAGCAGCTTAGCGGGAGCGGGAGCGTACGAGCAGTACTTC
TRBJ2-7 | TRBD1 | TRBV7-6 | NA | CASSLQVGQGTYEQYF | TGTGCCAGCAGCCTCCAGGTGGGACAGGGGACCTACGAGCAGTACTTC
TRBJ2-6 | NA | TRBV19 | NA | CASSPPGANVLTF | TGTGCCAGTAGCCCCCCTGGGGCCAACGTCCTGACTTTC
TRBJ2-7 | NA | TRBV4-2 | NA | CASSQEAASISYEQYF | TGTGCCAGCAGCCAAGAGGCAGCTTCTATCTCCTACGAGCAGTACTTC
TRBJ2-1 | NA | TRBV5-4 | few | CASSLVGVSSYNEQFF | TGTGCCAGCAGCTTGGTAGGGGTTAGCTCCTACAATGAGCAGTTCTTC
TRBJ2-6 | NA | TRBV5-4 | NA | CASSRQSSGANVLTF | TGTGCCAGCAGCCGACAGAGCTCTGGGGCCAACGTCCTGACTTTC
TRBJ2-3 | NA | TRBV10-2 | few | CASSELSAGAQYF | TGCGCCAGCAGTGAGTTAAGTGCCGGGGCGCAGTATTTT
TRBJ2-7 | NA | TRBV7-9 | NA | CASSPEDLSSYEQYF | TGTGCCAGCAGCCCGGAGGACCTCAGCTCCTACGAGCAGTACTTC
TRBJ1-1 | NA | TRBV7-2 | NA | CASSLYSYTEAFF | TGTGCCAGCAGCTTATACAGTTACACTGAAGCTTTCTTT
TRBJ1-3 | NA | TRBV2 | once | CASRPQGVGNTIYF | TGTGCCAGCAGGCCCCAGGGTGTCGGAAACACCATATATTTT
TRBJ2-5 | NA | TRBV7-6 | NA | CASSSAGGETQYF | TGTGCCAGCAGCTCAGCAGGAGGAGAGACCCAGTACTTC
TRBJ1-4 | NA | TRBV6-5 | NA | CASSYSPDEKLFF | TGTGCCAGCAGTTACTCTCCGGATGAAAAACTGTTTTTT
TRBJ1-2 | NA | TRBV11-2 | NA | CASSLEWSGNYGYTF | TGTGCCAGCAGCTTAGAATGGTCCGGGAACTATGGCTACACCTTC
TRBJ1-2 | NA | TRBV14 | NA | CASSRQVVSGYTF | TGTGCCAGCAGCCGACAGGTTGTCTCTGGCTACACCTTC